This T cell receptor beta chain came from a study of blood T cell repertoires in COVID-19 (TCRdb year 2020). Regarding the research as a whole: Collaborator samples came from the United States, Italy and Spain and covered acute and convalescent phases of COVID-19. The prospective study material was composed of cDNA or gDNA derived from T cells, B-cell-depleted T cells, or PBMCs. Subjects who had been exposed to COVID-19, were actively infected with it, or had recovered from it provided the deeply sampled blood TCRbeta repertoires that made up the dataset. The repertoires were released in a freely available public database meant as a resource for research on the immune response to SARS-CoV-2. Samples came from the ongoing ImmuneRACE study (first 160 participants) plus 1,254 subjects from 6 global collaborators. A de-identified subject ID, COVID-19 status, age in years and sex were almost always included in the sample metadata. Where available, HLA class I and class II types were taken from metadata supplied by the sample provider and were not determined by assay-based typing. What the study reported, not specific to this receptor: The quantity of clinical and demographic metadata differed by source and by participant and was supplied without curation.

A second Seattle source provided samples from volunteer blood donors who had recovered from COVID-19. Each collaborating institution followed its own protocols to collect whole blood in K2EDTA tubes. For TCRbeta analysis, collaborator samples were shipped as frozen whole blood, as isolated PBMCs, or as DNA extracted from either sample type. The immunoSEQ Assay, a bias-controlled multiplex PCR, was used to amplify TCRbeta CDR3 regions from genomic DNA. The original pipeline was this. Nucleated cell counts per sample were estimated from amplification of reference gene primers within the assay. To quantify the absolute abundance of each unique TCRbeta CDR3 rearrangement, sequence reads were collapsed and filtered. For each sample, productive Simpson clonality was calculated by taking the square root of Simpson's diversity index across productive rearrangements. What TCRdb holds here is the immuneACCESS table cut down to in-frame rearrangements. Part of the clones is not present; checked against another copy, under half of the missing clones reflect an unresolved V gene, and the others are unexplained. V and J calls and clone size follow that table, whereas D and trimming were derived from the DNA. The sample table lists more than 300,000 clones, approximately 90% of them with a count of one. Roughly 3.4% of the sample lies in the top ten.

Per the germline V gene, LGHNT is the CDR1 and FRNRAP is the CDR2. A distance of 23 bases separates the germline ends of V and J, which lose 6 bases and 8 bases respectively. The CDR3 numbers 16 residues from cysteine through phenylalanine. Here the CDR3 DNA is all that survives: 48 bases in frame from base 1. Comments on this clone: Its binding antigen is unknown. No per-base quality is available; no much larger clone lies one base away.

The clonotype was recovered from a woman aged 18-29 years who had recovered from COVID-19. The V and J segments used are TRBV12-5 and TRBJ2-1; the D gene is perhaps TRBD2, from 6 matching bases. The sequencing input was peripheral blood. The CDR3 protein sequence reads: CASGPPGLRGFDEQFF. The DNA is TGTGCTAGTGGCCCACCCGGACTCCGGGGGTTCGATGAGCAGTTCTTC.